This entry describes one T cell receptor beta chain. The entry originates in a study of cytomegalovirus exposure and HLA in healthy donors. Both 60 Vbeta primers and 13 Jbeta primers went into the PCR. The repertoire was sequenced with immunoSEQ multiplex PCR; TCRdb's copy has only in-frame clones and lacks some. Among 150,000 to 200,000 clones listed, 80% to 90% were seen once. The length of the CDR3 is 19 residues. J was trimmed by 1 base and V by 5 bases; bases with no gene match: 18. Germline loops: CDR1 SEHNR, CDR2 FQNEAQ (reference sequence). Sequencing was performed on PBMCs. This rearrangement joins TRBV7-9 to TRBJ2-3, with TRBD2 matching 7 bases. The receptor was isolated from a man aged 18 to 29 in good health and CMV-seronegative. CDR3 sequence reads: CASSPAGVMGRRRTDTQYF. The CDR3 nucleotides are TGTGCCAGCAGCCCGGCGGGGGTAATGGGGCGGAGACGCACAGATACGCAGTATTTT.